These T cell receptor beta chains were read from a single sample in a study of CD4 T cells in relation to SARS-CoV-2 and coronaviruses. Their antigen targets remain unknown. Libraries were prepared by immunoSEQ multiplex PCR; TCRdb keeps only in-frame clonotypes and omits some of them. The table lists approximately 17,000 clones, roughly 80% of them singletons, with 31% in the top ten. Sequenced input: CD4+ T cells from PBMCs, cultured in vitro. Receptors were obtained from a human donor in good health. Both conserved end residues are part of each CDR3. D genes are given only for firm matches. Only part of the rows carry a size: once, few, many, or a class if the clone is expanded.

>NA|TRBJ2-5|NA|13|TRBV11-2
CASSLGSQETQYF
TGTGCCAGCAGCTTAGGCAGCCAAGAGACCCAGTACTTC
>NA|TRBJ1-1|NA|14|TRBV2
CASSLRTGPSEAFF
TGTGCCAGCAGCCTCAGGACGGGTCCCTCCGAAGCTTTCTTT
>NA|TRBJ2-3|NA|14|TRBV2
CASRREPGTDTQYF
TGTGCCAGCAGGAGGGAGCCGGGAACAGATACGCAGTATTTT
>few|TRBJ1-1|NA|13|TRBV7-9
CASSREANTEAFF
TGTGCCAGCAGCCGGGAGGCGAACACTGAAGCTTTCTTT
>NA|TRBJ2-5|NA|14|TRBV7-7
CASSKNPGSETQYF
TGTGCCAGCAGCAAGAATCCGGGATCAGAGACCCAGTACTTC
>once|TRBJ2-7|NA|15|TRBV5-5
CASSPSSLGYVEQYF
TGTGCCAGCAGCCCCTCGTCCCTGGGGTACGTAGAGCAGTACTTC
>NA|TRBJ2-7|TRBD2|14|TRBV6-5
CASSRPGGYDEQYF
TGTGCCAGCAGCAGGCCCGGGGGGTATGACGAGCAGTACTTC
>few|TRBJ1-4|NA|14|TRBV18
CASSPDATNEKLFF
TGTGCCAGCTCACCCGATGCAACTAATGAAAAACTGTTTTTT
>NA|TRBJ2-1|NA|12|TRBV30
CAWSNAPGPQFF
TGTGCCTGGAGTAACGCTCCGGGACCCCAGTTCTTC
>NA|TRBJ2-1|TRBD2|14|TRBV5-1
CASSFKGLVHEQFF
TGCGCCAGCAGCTTCAAGGGACTAGTCCATGAGCAGTTCTTC
>NA|TRBJ2-2|TRBD2|17|TRBV4-2
CASSQDTSGANTGELFF
TGTGCCAGCAGCCAAGATACTAGCGGGGCGAACACCGGGGAGCTGTTTTTT
>NA|TRBJ1-2|NA|13|TRBV10-1
CASSESWNYGYTF
TGCGCCAGCAGTGAGTCCTGGAACTATGGCTACACCTTC
>NA|TRBJ2-7|NA|13|TRBV6-2/TRBV6-3
CASSYGPYYEQYF
TGTGCCAGCAGTTACGGGCCATACTACGAGCAGTACTTC
>NA|TRBJ2-7|TRBD1|15|TRBV5-6
CASSLAGTGGDEQYF
TGTGCCAGCAGCTTGGCCGGGACAGGGGGTGACGAGCAGTACTTC
>NA|TRBJ2-7|NA|12|TRBV2
CASSEDTYEQYF
TGTGCCAGCAGTGAGGACACCTACGAGCAGTACTTC
>NA|TRBJ2-5|TRBD1|15|TRBV4-2
CASSQGNRGQETQYF
TGTGCCAGCAGCCAAGGTAACAGGGGGCAAGAGACCCAGTACTTC
>NA|TRBJ2-1|TRBD2|15|TRBV5-6
CASSYTSGSYNEQFF
TGTGCCAGCAGCTACACTAGCGGCTCCTACAATGAGCAGTTCTTC
>NA|TRBJ2-2|TRBD1|15|TRBV6-2/TRBV6-3
CASSYGQGWSGELFF
TGTGCCAGCAGTTACGGACAGGGGTGGTCCGGGGAGCTGTTTTTT
>NA|TRBJ1-3|NA|15|TRBV2
CASSEGQVSGNTIYF
TGTGCCAGCAGCGAGGGACAAGTCTCTGGAAACACCATATATTTT
>NA|TRBJ2-3|TRBD1|16|TRBV7-2
CASSSGLGQVVDTQYF
TGTGCCAGCAGTTCAGGACTGGGACAGGTGGTGGATACGCAGTATTTT
>NA|TRBJ2-3|TRBD2|16|TRBV9
CASSPFRGLDPDTQYF
TGTGCCAGCAGCCCGTTCCGGGGACTAGATCCCGATACGCAGTATTTT
>NA|TRBJ2-5|NA|12|TRBV2
CASSEKAETQYF
TGTGCCAGCAGTGAAAAGGCGGAGACCCAGTACTTC
>few|TRBJ2-7|NA|15|TRBV7-8
CASSLARLNTYEQYF
TGTGCCAGCAGCTTAGCGCGTCTTAACACCTACGAGCAGTACTTC
>NA|TRBJ1-1|NA|14|TRBV21-1
CASSNKGMDTEAFF
TGTGCCAGCAGCAATAAGGGGATGGACACTGAAGCTTTCTTT
>NA|TRBJ2-1|NA|11|TRBV5-1
CASSLHNEQFF
TGCGCCAGCAGCTTACATAATGAGCAGTTCTTC
>NA|TRBJ2-7|NA|13|TRBV10-3
CAISETAADEQYF
TGTGCCATCAGTGAGACGGCCGCCGACGAGCAGTACTTC
>NA|TRBJ1-5|TRBD1|14|TRBV2
CASSVGGAGQPQHF
TGTGCCAGCAGTGTAGGGGGCGCAGGGCAGCCCCAGCATTTT
>NA|TRBJ1-2|NA|15|TRBV7-9
CASSLGGVGNYGYTF
TGTGCCAGCAGCTTAGGCGGGGTCGGAAACTATGGCTACACCTTC
>NA|TRBJ2-5|NA|14|TRBV25-1
CASRSGGAGETQYF
TGTGCCAGCAGAAGTGGGGGAGCAGGGGAGACCCAGTACTTC
>once|TRBJ1-3|NA|14|TRBV6-2/TRBV6-3
CASSVPGFGNTIYF
TGTGCCAGCAGTGTACCGGGATTTGGAAACACCATATATTTT
>NA|TRBJ1-1|TRBD1|17|TRBV6-2/TRBV6-3
CASSYPPGTGVNTEAFF
TGTGCCAGCAGTTACCCACCCGGGACAGGGGTGAACACTGAAGCTTTCTTT
>NA|TRBJ1-1|NA|16|TRBV7-3
CASSLHSFGMNTEAFF
TGTGCCAGCAGCTTACACTCTTTCGGCATGAACACTGAAGCTTTCTTT
>few|TRBJ1-1|NA|15|TRBV2
CASRPGRGANTEAFF
TGTGCCAGCAGACCTGGACGGGGGGCCAACACTGAAGCTTTCTTT
>NA|TRBJ2-1|TRBD2|16|TRBV11-2
CASSFIRTSGINEQFF
TGTGCCAGCAGCTTTATACGGACTAGCGGAATCAATGAGCAGTTCTTC
>NA|TRBJ2-2|NA|15|TRBV9
CASSVRGSNTGELFF
TGTGCCAGCAGCGTACGGGGGAGTAACACCGGGGAGCTGTTTTTT
>NA|TRBJ2-3|TRBD2|18|TRBV7-2
CASSVGGLAGLNTDTQYF
TGTGCCAGCAGCGTGGGGGGACTAGCGGGCCTAAACACAGATACGCAGTATTTT
>NA|TRBJ2-7|TRBD1|13|TRBV6-5
CASRGTGPLEQYF
TGTGCCAGCAGGGGGACAGGACCCCTCGAGCAGTACTTC
>once|TRBJ2-1|TRBD2|14|TRBV30
CAWGTSGSRGEQFF
TGTGCCTGGGGGACTAGCGGGAGTAGAGGTGAGCAGTTCTTC
>NA|TRBJ2-7|TRBD2|15|TRBV27
CASSLRLAGDYEQYF
TGTGCCAGCAGTTTGAGACTAGCGGGAGACTACGAGCAGTACTTC
>NA|TRBJ1-4|NA|15|TRBV6-6
CASSYFRGTKEKLFF
TGTGCCAGCAGTTACTTCCGGGGGACTAAGGAAAAACTGTTTTTT
>NA|TRBJ2-2|TRBD2|12|TRBV29-1
CSGGGNTGELFF
TGCAGCGGGGGGGGGAACACCGGGGAGCTGTTTTTT
>NA|TRBJ2-3|NA|12|TRBV6-5
CASTPPTDTQYF
TGTGCCAGCACTCCACCCACAGATACGCAGTATTTT
>NA|TRBJ1-1|NA|12|TRBV29-1
CSVQLQSPEAFF
TGCAGCGTTCAATTACAGTCCCCTGAAGCTTTCTTT
>NA|TRBJ2-5|TRBD1|14|TRBV10-2
CASSEPTGLETQYF
TGCGCCAGCAGTGAGCCGACAGGGTTGGAGACCCAGTACTTC
>NA|TRBJ2-1|TRBD2|15|TRBV18
CASSPPASGGDEQFF
TGTGCCAGCTCACCACCGGCTAGCGGGGGTGATGAGCAGTTCTTC
>few|TRBJ1-1|NA|17|TRBV3-1/TRBV3-2
CASSQGRGWGPNTEAFF
TGTGCCAGCAGCCAAGGACGGGGGTGGGGGCCGAACACTGAAGCTTTCTTT
>NA|TRBJ1-6|NA|15|TRBV5-4
CASSLGRSYNSPLHF
TGTGCCAGCAGCTTGGGCCGCTCCTATAATTCACCCCTCCACTTT
>NA|TRBJ2-1|TRBD2|14|TRBV29-1
CSTGSQGGYNEQFF
TGCAGCACTGGGAGCCAGGGAGGGTACAATGAGCAGTTCTTC
>once|TRBJ2-3|NA|14|TRBV5-1
CASKVSYRTDTQYF
TGCGCCAGCAAAGTCTCCTATCGCACAGATACGCAGTATTTT
>NA|TRBJ1-2|NA|12|TRBV6-2/TRBV6-3
CASSYSSYGYTF
TGTGCCAGCAGTTACTCAAGCTATGGCTACACCTTC
>few|TRBJ2-7|TRBD2|15|TRBV5-4
CASSLGTSGIYEQYF
TGTGCCAGCAGCTTAGGGACTAGCGGAATCTACGAGCAGTACTTC
>NA|TRBJ1-5|NA|12|TRBV27
CASLSPWQPQHF
TGTGCCAGCCTCTCTCCATGGCAGCCCCAGCATTTT
>NA|TRBJ1-3|TRBD1|14|TRBV5-1
CASSLDRGRNTIYF
TGCGCCAGCAGCTTGGACAGGGGAAGAAACACCATATATTTT